Detailed here is one TCR beta chain. Generated by immunoSEQ multiplex PCR, the TCRdb table keeps only in-frame clones and is missing some. The table shows 110,000 to 150,000 clones, with approximately 87% occurring only once. The sample comes from a study of radiation and T cells in renal cell carcinoma. Described time point: baseline pretreatment blood. The sample's treatment: 15 Gy SBRT to primary tumor, nephrectomy 4 weeks later. V shed 6 bases and J 0 bases; nucleotides not matched to a gene: 11. The germline gives CDR1 MNHEY, CDR2 SMNVEV (reference sequence). The CDR3 totals 18 residues. The gene calls are TRBV27 and TRBJ1-6; TRBD1 aligns across 7 bases. This sequence originates from a woman aged 45-60 years with renal cell carcinoma. Material: blood, obtained from a patient whose treatment included radiotherapy and nephrectomy. CDR3 residues: CASRRTGLEGSYNSPLHF. In DNA, the CDR3 is TGTGCCAGCAGAAGGACAGGCTTAGAAGGCTCCTATAATTCACCCCTCCACTTT.